This section outlines one TCR beta chain sequence together with its context. TCRdb redid the calling of the reads with MiXCR, one entry per CDR3 protein. Of 85,000 to 120,000 distinct CDR3 sequences listed, 16% are singletons. The CDR3 consists of 15 residues. The V gene's germline CDR1 is SQVTM and CDR2 ANQGSEA. Trimming cost V 8 bases and J 5 bases; bases outside gene matches: 9. The record originates from a study of T cell repertoires in cytomegalovirus infection. Study summary: Evidence of both CMV infection and a matching HLA type came from public TCR beta signatures.

The specimen was PBMCs. The sequence was collected from a human donor in good health (CMV status not recorded). Some clones in this sample may be carry-over from other donors' samples. V and J are TRBV29-1 and TRBJ2-2, with TRBD2 matching 12 bases. The CDR3 region has the DNA TGCAGCCTGCTGGCTAGCGGGGGGGGGACCGGGGAGCTGTTTTTT. It translates to CSLLASGGGTGELFF.